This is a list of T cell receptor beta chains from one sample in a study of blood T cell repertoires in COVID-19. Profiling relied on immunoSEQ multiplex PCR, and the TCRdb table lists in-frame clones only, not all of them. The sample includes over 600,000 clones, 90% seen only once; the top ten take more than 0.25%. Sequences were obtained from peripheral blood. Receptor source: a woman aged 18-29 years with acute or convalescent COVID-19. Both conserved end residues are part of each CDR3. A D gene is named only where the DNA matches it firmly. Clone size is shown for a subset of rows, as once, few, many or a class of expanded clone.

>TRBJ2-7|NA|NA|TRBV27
CASSLGRISEQYF
TGTGCCAGCAGTTTGGGCAGGATAAGCGAGCAGTACTTC
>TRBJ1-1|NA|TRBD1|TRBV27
CASRPDRILNTEAFF
TGTGCCAGCAGGCCGGACAGGATTTTGAACACTGAAGCTTTCTTT
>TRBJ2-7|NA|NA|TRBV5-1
CASTYRVGYEQYF
TGCGCCAGCACCTACAGGGTAGGATACGAGCAGTACTTC
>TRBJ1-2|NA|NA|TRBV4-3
CASSQDLTGSYGYTF
TGCGCCAGCAGCCAAGATTTGACAGGTTCTTATGGCTACACCTTC
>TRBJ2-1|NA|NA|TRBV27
CASSFGEAGNEQFF
TGTGCCAGCAGTTTTGGAGAGGCGGGCAATGAGCAGTTCTTC
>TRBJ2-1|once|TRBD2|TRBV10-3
CAISEPVAGGRYYNEQFF
TGTGCCATCAGTGAGCCGGTAGCGGGGGGCCGTTACTACAATGAGCAGTTCTTC
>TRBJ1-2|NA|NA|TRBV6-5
CASRIREDYGYTF
TGTGCCAGCAGAATCCGGGAGGACTATGGCTACACCTTC
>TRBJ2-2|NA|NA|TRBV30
CAWATGANTGELFF
TGTGCCTGGGCGACAGGAGCTAACACCGGGGAGCTGTTTTTT
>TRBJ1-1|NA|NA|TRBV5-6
CASSLAFEGAFF
TGTGCCAGCAGCTTGGCCTTTGAGGGAGCTTTCTTT
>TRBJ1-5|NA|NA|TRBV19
CASGGGNQPQHF
TGTGCCAGTGGGGGGGGAAATCAGCCCCAGCATTTT
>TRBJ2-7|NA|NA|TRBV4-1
CASGASSYEQYF
TGCGCCAGCGGAGCGTCCTCCTACGAGCAGTACTTC
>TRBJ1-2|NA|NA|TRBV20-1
CSASGLGNYGYTF
TGCAGTGCTAGTGGACTCGGTAACTATGGCTACACCTTC
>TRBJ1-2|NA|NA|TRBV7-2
CASSLNYGYTF
TGTGCCAGCAGCCTTAACTATGGCTACACCTTC
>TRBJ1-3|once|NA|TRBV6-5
CASSTGNTIYF
TGTGCCAGCAGCACTGGAAACACCATATATTTT
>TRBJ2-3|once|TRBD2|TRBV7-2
CASRNSGGAGTQYF
TGTGCCAGCAGGAATAGCGGGGGGGCGGGAACGCAGTATTTT
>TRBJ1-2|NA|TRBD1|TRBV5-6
CASSFGTASNYGYTF
TGTGCCAGCAGCTTTGGGACAGCCTCTAACTATGGCTACACCTTC
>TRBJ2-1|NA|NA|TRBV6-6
CASSFQDEQFF
TGTGCCAGCAGTTTCCAGGATGAGCAGTTCTTC
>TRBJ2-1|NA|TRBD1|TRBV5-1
CASSPGQGGYNEQFF
TGCGCCAGCAGCCCCGGACAGGGGGGCTACAATGAGCAGTTCTTC